Here is one TCR beta chain with its context. This entry comes from a study of blood T cell repertoires in COVID-19. Looking at the study overall: Italy, Spain and the United States were the sources of the convalescent and acute COVID-19 samples. Sample material is recorded as cDNA or gDNA derived from T cells, B-cell-depleted T cells, or PBMCs.

Methods used by the authors: Cell counts per sample came from amplifying reference gene primers. Repertoires were generated with immunoSEQ multiplex PCR, while TCRdb's copy carries only in-frame clones and drops some. The DNA was the basis for D and trimming; V, J and clone size are from that table. The table includes under 250,000 clones, around nine tenths detected once. The CDR3 is 17 residues long. The V and J ends lost 2 bases and 0 bases respectively, with 14 bases between them. Per germline, CDR1 MNHEY and CDR2 SVGEGT. Input material: peripheral blood. This chain links TRBV6-2 or TRBV6-3 with TRBJ1-5, with a possible D match to TRBD1 (6 bases). This sequence was found in a woman aged 60-75 years who had recovered from COVID-19. The CDR3 nucleotides are TGTGCCAGCAGTTACCGAACCAGGGGTTATAGCAATCAGCCCCAGCATTTT. Translation: CASSYRTRGYSNQPQHF.